The source of this TCR beta chain is a study of molecular identifiers for immune sequencing clone quantification (dated by TCRdb to 2017 to 2018). Study-level background: For a replicate experiment, RNA from 20,000 or 100,000 naive CD8 T cells was divided into five aliquots, of which four were sequenced. The study was a methods study using CD8 T cells to benchmark molecular-identifier clustering-based TCR repertoire sequencing (MIDCIRS) and TCR RNA copy counting. On the study overall, not on this receptor specifically: About 3.1 recovered TCR RNA copies per cell were obtained by modeling, versus approximately 10 by digital PCR, implying a capture efficiency of about 30%. When barcode sub-clustering was not used, chimeric consensus sequences inflated TCR diversity, with chimeras reaching as high as 47%. In CMV-specific effector cells, over 99% of molecules were held by clones above 20 RNA copies, whereas under 1% of molecules were held by such clones in naive cells. Spiked-in Jurkat TCR RNA (around nine copies' worth), which is not part of the donor repertoire, was contained in the naive libraries. The sizes of highly expanded clones could end up underestimated when identical TCR molecules share a barcode. A single cell's worth of spiked-in Jurkat TCR RNA was reported detectable even among around 970,000 naive CD8 T cells.

Naive CD8 T cell libraries were made from around 18,000 to 910,000 sorted cells using 10%, 30% or 50% of purified RNA. Naive CD8 T cells were FACS-sorted as CD8+CD4-CCR7+CD45RA+ on a BD FACSAria II into RLT Plus buffer. To test detection sensitivity, Jurkat RNA equivalent to more than 8 TCR copies was spiked into samples of roughly 19,000-1,000,000 naive CD8 T cells. CD8 T cells were enriched using RosetteSep CD8+ T Cell Enrichment Cocktail and Ficoll-Paque, and the enriched cells then underwent ACK red cell lysis. V has 5 bases trimmed and J has 5 bases trimmed; junction bases matching no gene number 10. Taken from the germline V gene (reference sequence), the CDR1 and CDR2 loops are DFQATT and SNEGSKA. The CDR3 numbers 15 residues from cysteine through phenylalanine. Just the 45-base CDR3 DNA is kept, in frame starting at base 1. This clonotype was seen ten or more times. Its specific antigen is unknown. The sample holds no much larger clone one base away, and base qualities are not on file.

The library was generated by PCR. The instrument given in TCRdb is NextSeq 500. Bulk TCR libraries were generated as previously described, with the TCR primers listed in Table S5 used. The Qiagen AllPrep DNA/RNA kit was used to purify total RNA. Before any analysis, reads coming from multiple sequencing runs of the same library were combined into one pool. Under the source paper's analysis protocol: Reads were retained only if the reads had an exact TCR constant sequence, and the retained reads were trimmed to 150 nt and grouped according to their 12-nt molecular barcodes. Within each barcode group, reads were sub-clustered at a 15% Levenshtein threshold, and quality-weighted consensus sequences were built per RNA molecule. Non-functional sequences were removed, as were lower-count sequences one edit away from another. Barcode sub-clusters with fewer than 20% of the maximum read count were removed, based on fitting two negative binomial distributions. TCRdb cleaned the public reads at Q25 with fastp, built clones with MiXCR and kept in-frame beta chains. Under each unique CDR3 protein, matching rows form one entry showing the most common genes and DNA. TCRdb assigned the V and J calls; the authors' analysis was not used. This sample holds roughly 50,000 distinct CDR3 sequences; around 34% were observed only once. In total, the top ten clones hold 3.5% to 4% of the sample.

The sequence is built from TRBV20-1 and TRBJ1-5; a stretch of 9 junction bases matches TRBD1. Sequenced sample: naive CD8+ T cells from blood, with Jurkat cell RNA spiked in. The cell subset or site label corresponds to: FACS-sorted CD8+CD4-CCR7+CD45RA+ naive T cells. This sequence originates from a human donor in good health. Some libraries in this study had Jurkat cell RNA spiked in. The base sequence is TGCAGTGCTGGGGGGGACAGGGTAAAGGATCAGCCCCAGCATTTT. Its protein is CSAGGDRVKDQPQHF.